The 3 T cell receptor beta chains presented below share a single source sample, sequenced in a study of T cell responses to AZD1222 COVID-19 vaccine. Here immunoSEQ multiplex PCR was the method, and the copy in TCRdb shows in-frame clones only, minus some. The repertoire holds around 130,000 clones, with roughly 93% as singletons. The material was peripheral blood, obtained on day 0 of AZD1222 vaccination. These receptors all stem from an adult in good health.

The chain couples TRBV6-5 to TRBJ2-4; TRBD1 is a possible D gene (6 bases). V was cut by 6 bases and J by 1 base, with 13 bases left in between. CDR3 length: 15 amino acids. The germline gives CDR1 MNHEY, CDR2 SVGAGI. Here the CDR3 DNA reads TGTGCCAGCAGGGGGCAGGGGTGGGCCAAAAACATTCAGTACTTC. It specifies CASRGQGWAKNIQYF.

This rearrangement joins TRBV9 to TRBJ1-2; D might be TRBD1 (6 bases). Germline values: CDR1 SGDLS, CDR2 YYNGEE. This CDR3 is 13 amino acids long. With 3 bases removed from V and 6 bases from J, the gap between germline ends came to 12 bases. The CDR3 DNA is TGTGCCAGCAGCGGGGGGGGCGTTGATGGCTACACCTTC. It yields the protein CASSGGGVDGYTF.

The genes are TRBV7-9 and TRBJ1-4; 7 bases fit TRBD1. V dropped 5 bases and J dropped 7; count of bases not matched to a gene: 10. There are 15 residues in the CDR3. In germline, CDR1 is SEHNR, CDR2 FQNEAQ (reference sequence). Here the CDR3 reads CASSAGQAESEKLFF. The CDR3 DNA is TGTGCCAGCAGCGCCGGACAGGCGGAAAGTGAAAAACTGTTTTTT.